Reported below is one TCR beta chain. Its antigen is not known. Germline V CDR1 and CDR2: SGHTA, FQGNSA. CDR3 size: 13 residues. V was pared by 2 bases and J by 5 bases, with 9 bases between. Using a J-beta primer mix together with a sample-barcoded 5' primer, a second PCR was run for roughly 6 to 12 cycles. TCRdb re-called the 5' RACE reads with MiXCR, one entry per CDR3 protein. The table records some 560,000 distinct CDR3 sequences, roughly a quarter of them present only once. The sample belongs to a study of blood T cells in healthy people across ages. Study-wide points: Observed TCR beta diversity showed a strong correlation with the percentage of naive T cells as measured by flow cytometry.

This sample also appeared in a second study, on T cells of mothers and their children. As reported in that work: The overlap seen between related mothers and children slightly exceeded that of unrelated pairs, though not significantly.

This sequence joins TRBV7-2 and TRBJ2-5; no clear D. The sequence came from a boy aged 2-15 years in good health. The specimen sequenced was blood. The CDR3 reads CASSLPRRETQYF. CDR3 nucleotide sequence: TGTGCCAGCAGCTTACCAAGAAGGGAGACCCAGTACTTC.